A single sample is the source of the 26 T cell receptor beta chains below, sequenced in a study of blood T cell repertoires in COVID-19. TCRdb keeps only in-frame clones here, not all; method: immunoSEQ multiplex PCR. The sample has under 450,000 clones, about 88% seen once. Material for sequencing was peripheral blood. Every receptor here comes from a woman aged 60-75 years with COVID-19, enrolled during active disease.

The chain combines TRBV7-3 with TRBJ2-5, with 7 positions matching TRBD2. Trimming took 5 bases from V and 2 from J; bases not matched to a gene: 2. This CDR3 contains 13 residues. Germline-derived CDR1 and CDR2 are SGHTA and FQGTGA. CDR3 loop: CASSRGVQETQYF. In nucleotides, the CDR3 is TGTGCCAGCAGCCGGGGGGTTCAAGAGACCCAGTACTTC.

This chain uses TRBV5-1 with TRBJ1-5, with TRBD1 identical over 9 bases. There are 18 residues in the CDR3. Germline V gives CDR1 SGHRS, CDR2 YFSETQ. The V gene end was trimmed by 4 bases and the J gene end by 0 bases; junction bases not matched to a gene: 11. CDR3 in DNA: TGCGCCAGCAGCCCGTTACCGGGACAGGGATATAGCAATCAGCCCCAGCATTTT. Encoded protein: CASSPLPGQGYSNQPQHF.

The gene calls are TRBV2 and TRBJ1-1; 7 bases align to TRBD1. The CDR3 is 15 residues long. V dropped 7 bases and J dropped 0; count of bases not matched to a gene: 8. Germline loops: CDR1 SNHLY, CDR2 FYNNEI. CDR3 loop: CASTLEGAMNTEAFF. CDR3 sequence (DNA): TGTGCCAGCACTCTAGAGGGGGCAATGAACACTGAAGCTTTCTTT. Supplemented by reference TRBV2 and TRBJ1-1, the full variable domain reads EPEVTQTPSHQVTQMGQEVILRCVPISNHLYFYWYRQILGQKVEFLVSFYNNEISEKSEIFDDQFSVERPDGSNFTLKIRSTKLEDSAMYFCASTLEGAMNTEAFFGQGTRLTVV.

The rearrangement joins TRBV2 to TRBJ1-3; no reliable D call. This CDR3 has 15 residues. V lost 3 bases, J lost 5 bases, and 14 bases lay in between. Looked up from germline, CDR1 is SNHLY and CDR2 is FYNNEI. The CDR3 sequence is CASSESTFLRNTIYF. The CDR3 DNA reads as TGTGCCAGCAGTGAGAGTACTTTTTTGCGAAACACCATATATTTT.

The gene calls are TRBV27 and TRBJ2-1, with 9 bases that match TRBD1. Germline CDR1 reads MNHEY; CDR2 reads SMNVEV (reference sequence). CDR3 size: 14 residues. With 6 bases clipped from V and 8 bases from J, the junction kept 8 bases outside the gene matches. The CDR3 coding sequence is TGTGCCAGCAGCCAAACAGGGACAGGGTATGAGCAGTTCTTC. This translates into CASSQTGTGYEQFF.

This clone was seen just once. The chain joins TRBV5-1 to TRBJ2-2, with D hard to call. The V gene lost 4 bases and the J gene lost 2 bases, with 3 bases spanning the gap. The CDR3 sequence is 12 residues long. Germline V CDR1 and CDR2: SGHRS, YFSETQ. As DNA, the CDR3 is TGCGCCAGCAGCCTCAACACCGGGGAGCTGTTTTTT. Protein sequence: CASSLNTGELFF.

This chain links TRBV7-9 with TRBJ1-2; maybe TRBD1 (5 bases). CDR1 and CDR2 from the germline V gene are SEHNR and FQNEAQ (reference sequence). Trimming took off 5 bases at V and 3 bases at J, with 13 bases between the two ends. The CDR3 loop spans 14 amino acids. In nucleotides, the CDR3 is TGTGCCAGCAGCACGGGACTTCGCCACTATGGCTACACCTTC. It specifies CASSTGLRHYGYTF.

The chain joins TRBV12-3 or TRBV12-4 to TRBJ1-2; the D is unclear. The CDR3 covers 11 residues. Trimming removed 6 bases at V and 6 bases at J, with 8 bases between. Written as DNA, the CDR3 is TGTGCCAGCAGCCTTAGAAATGGCTACACCTTC. Its protein is CASSLRNGYTF.

The chain uses TRBV5-4 and TRBJ1-4; the D gene is possibly TRBD1 (5 bases). The CDR3 contains 18 residues. V lost 4 bases, J lost 2 bases, and 21 bases lay in between. CDR1 is SGHNT and CDR2 is YYREEE in the germline V gene (reference sequence). The CDR3 DNA reads TGTGCCAGCAGCCCAGGGAAGAATAGTGTGGCGACTAATGAAAAACTGTTTTTT. Translation gives CASSPGKNSVATNEKLFF.

The V and J genes are TRBV27 and TRBJ2-5; TRBD1 matches 8 bases. Germline V gene lookup returns CDR1 MNHEY and CDR2 SMNVEV (reference sequence). The CDR3 is 13 residues long. The J segment lost 5 bases and the V segment lost 5 bases, leaving 4 bases of the junction unmatched. In DNA form, the CDR3 reads TGTGCCAGCAGTGGACAGGGTGGGGAGACCCAGTACTTC. Protein product: CASSGQGGETQYF.

The chain links TRBV6-1 to TRBJ1-4; 7 nucleotides line up with TRBD1. The CDR3 length is 16 residues. CDR1 is MNHNS, CDR2 SASEGT, per germline. V was pared by 5 bases and J by 2 bases, with 8 bases of the junction left unmatched. The CDR3 here is CASSKGGRWTNEKLFF. The CDR3 bases are TGTGCCAGCAGTAAAGGGGGCCGTTGGACTAATGAAAAACTGTTTTTT.

The rearrangement uses TRBV10-1 and TRBJ2-3, with TRBD2 identical over 10 bases. V trimming: 0 bases; J trimming: 9 bases; junction bases outside the gene matches: 3. The CDR3 covers 14 residues. Germline values: CDR1 WNHNN, CDR2 SYGVQD (reference sequence). The CDR3 protein is CASSESTSGLTQYF. The CDR3, as DNA: TGCGCCAGCAGTGAGTCGACTAGCGGGTTGACGCAGTATTTT.

The chain couples TRBV19 to TRBJ1-6, with TRBD1 identical over 10 bases. Germline-derived CDR1 and CDR2 are LNHDA and SQIVND (reference sequence). The CDR3 sequence is 15 residues long. The ends lost 5 bases at V and 9 bases at J; junction bases unmatched: 7. CDR3 bases: TGTGCCAGTAGTCGACAGGGGGCGAGACTTTCACCCCTCCACTTT. Its translation: CASSRQGARLSPLHF.

This sequence joins TRBV18 and TRBJ1-1; no definite D call. This CDR3 contains 14 residues. Trimming shortened V by 2 bases and J by 4 bases, and 11 bases separated the two germline ends. Germline V gene data show CDR1 as KGHSH and CDR2 as LQKENI. This CDR3 reads CASSPAAQSTEAFF. The CDR3 DNA follows: TGTGCCAGCTCACCAGCGGCGCAGAGCACTGAAGCTTTCTTT.

The chain is built from TRBV5-8 and TRBJ1-1; 9 bases fit TRBD1. The CDR3 runs 16 residues. The V gene's germline CDR1 is SGHTS and CDR2 YDEGEE. J gave up 4 bases and V 2 bases, and 9 bases lay outside the gene matches. This chain's CDR3 is CASSFRDRVLSTEAFF. CDR3 DNA: TGTGCCAGCAGCTTCCGGGACAGGGTATTAAGCACTGAAGCTTTCTTT. The full variable domain, in which reference TRBV5-8 and TRBJ1-1 provide the parts outside the CDR3, is EAGVTQSPTHLIKTRGQQATLRCSPISGHTSVYWYQQALGLGLQFLLWYDEGEERNRGNFPPRFSGRQFPNYSSELNVNALELEDSALYLCASSFRDRVLSTEAFFGQGTRLTVV.

The chain employs TRBV11-2 and TRBJ1-2; a weak D match, TRBD1 (6 bases). With 8 bases removed from V and 0 bases from J, the gap between germline ends came to 19 bases. Per the germline V gene, CDR1 is SGHAT and CDR2 is FQNNGV. CDR3 length equals 16 residues. CDR3 sequence: CASGRLGGVANYGYTF. The CDR3 DNA sequence: TGTGCCAGCGGGCGGCTAGGGGGAGTCGCTAACTATGGCTACACCTTC.

V usage is TRBV4-3 and J usage is TRBJ1-5; D might be TRBD1 (5 bases). CDR3 length: 14 amino acids. V was shortened by 4 bases and J by 3 bases, with 10 bases between the two germline ends. Looked up from germline, CDR1 is LGHNA and CDR2 is YSLEER. The CDR3 region is CASSLDTDNQPQHF. CDR3 sequence (DNA): TGCGCCAGCAGCCTGGACACTGACAATCAGCCCCAGCATTTT.

The chain combines TRBV7-3 with TRBJ2-1, with TRBD2 identical over 10 bases. Germline CDR1 and CDR2: SGHTA and FQGTGA. The junction had 6 bases not matched to a gene; V was cut back by 7 bases and J by 3 bases. The CDR3 sequence is 15 residues long. The CDR3 DNA reads TGTGCCAGCACCCCCAGCGGGGGGGTCTACAATGAGCAGTTCTTC. The encoded protein is CASTPSGGVYNEQFF.

This clone was observed a single time. The J gene is TRBJ2-3, the V gene TRBV15, with 7 bases identical to TRBD2. The CDR3 consists of 15 residues. The trim removed 3 bases at V and 1 base at J, leaving 4 bases unmatched. Germline CDR1 is LNHNV and CDR2 is YYDKDF (reference sequence). This CDR3 reads CATSSSGLRTDTQYF. The CDR3 DNA reads TGTGCCACCAGCAGTTCGGGACTACGCACAGATACGCAGTATTTT.

The V call is TRBV11-2, the J call TRBJ2-7, with 9 bases fitting TRBD2. Looked up from germline, CDR1 is SGHAT and CDR2 is FQNNGV. J was trimmed by 0 bases and V by 4 bases; bases with no gene match: 7. The CDR3 runs 16 residues. The CDR3 nucleotides read TGTGCCAGCAGCTCACCGAGCGGGGGGAGCTCCTACGAGCAGTACTTC. As protein: CASSSPSGGSSYEQYF. The variable domain in full, with the rest retrieved from reference TRBV11-2 and TRBJ2-7, is EAGVAQSPRYKIIEKRQSVAFWCNPISGHATLYWYQQILGQGPKLLIQFQNNGVVDDSQLPKDRFSAERLKGVDSTLKIQPAKLEDSAVYLCASSSPSGGSSYEQYFGPGTRLTVT.

This chain connects TRBV4-1 to TRBJ2-1; D may be TRBD2 (6 bases). Germline CDR1 is MGHRA and CDR2 is YSYEKL. The length of the CDR3 is 15 residues. Trimming took 0 bases from V and 6 from J, leaving 12 bases between them. The CDR3 DNA reads TGCGCCAGCAGCCAAGAGCTAGCGTGGGTCAATGAGCAGTTCTTC. Its translation: CASSQELAWVNEQFF.

V is TRBV7-2 and J is TRBJ2-2; a possible D gene is TRBD2 (5 bases). Germline assignment: CDR1 SGHTA and CDR2 FQGNSA. Trimming stripped 5 bases from V and 7 bases from J, with 17 bases between. This CDR3 has 15 residues. The CDR3 coding sequence is TGTGCCAGCAGCGCGGCCTCGGGGTTGTACGGGGAGCTGTTTTTT. This codes for CASSAASGLYGELFF.

The chain carries TRBV19 and TRBJ1-1; possibly TRBD1 for D (5 bases). V dropped 7 bases and J dropped 6 bases, with 18 bases sitting between them. Germline CDR1 and CDR2: LNHDA and SQIVND (reference sequence). This CDR3 has 14 amino acids. DNA of the CDR3: TGTGCCAGTACCCGCGGGAGGGGAAGCGCTGAAGCTTTCTTT. Translation: CASTRGRGSAEAFF. Full variable domain (rest looked up from reference TRBV19 and TRBJ1-1): DGGITQSPKYLFRKEGQNVTLSCEQNLNHDAMYWYRQDPGQGLRLIYYSQIVNDFQKGDIAEGYSVSREKKESFPLTVTSAQKNPTAFYLCASTRGRGSAEAFFGQGTRLTVV.

This chain links TRBV6-5 with TRBJ1-1, with D uncertain. Trimming took 7 bases from V and 1 from J, leaving 13 bases between them. The CDR3 totals 14 residues. The germline V gene has CDR1 MNHEY and CDR2 SVGAGI. In nucleotides, the CDR3 is TGTGCCAGCATTCCATCTATTGCGAACACTGAAGCTTTCTTT. It translates to CASIPSIANTEAFF.

The gene calls are TRBV9 and TRBJ1-1, with TRBD1 identical over 7 bases. Unmatched junction bases numbered 6, after V lost 4 bases and J lost 0 bases. The CDR3 consists of 15 residues. From germline, CDR1 is SGDLS and CDR2 YYNGEE. The CDR3 DNA sequence: TGTGCCAGCAGCCATATGACAGGGATGAACACTGAAGCTTTCTTT. This codes for CASSHMTGMNTEAFF.

The chain is built from TRBV7-2 and TRBJ2-1; 11 bases are a match to TRBD2. Trimming at V came to 4 bases and at J to 9 bases, leaving 8 bases not matched to a gene. The CDR3 contains 15 residues. Germline CDR1 SGHTA, CDR2 FQGNSA. DNA of the CDR3: TGTGCCAGCAGCTCTCTAGCGGGGGGCCATGGTGAGCAGTTCTTC. This sequence encodes CASSSLAGGHGEQFF.